Included here is one TCR beta chain sequence, with context. How the authors handled the data: Amplification of reference gene primers was used by the study to estimate nucleated cell counts. The data were produced by immunoSEQ multiplex PCR, yet TCRdb's version contains in-frame clones alone and is incomplete. V, J and clone size are those of that table, while D and trimming were read from the DNA. The data hold about 150,000 clones, with 88% observed a single time. The data stem from a study of blood T cell repertoires in COVID-19. Trimming took 5 bases from V and 3 from J, leaving 14 bases between them. CDR1 is SGHTA, CDR2 FQGTGA, per germline. This CDR3 has 14 residues.

The sequenced sample was peripheral blood. The chain is built from TRBV7-3 and TRBJ2-7; a possible D gene is TRBD1 (6 bases). The receptor comes from a man aged 45-65 years who had recovered from COVID-19. CDR3 in DNA: TGTGCCAGCAGCCCCAGCGACAGGCTCTACGAGCAGTACTTC. This encodes CASSPSDRLYEQYF.